This T cell receptor (beta chain) derives from a study of T cells expressing NK-cell markers. Whole-study context: Eight donors were sequenced, of whom seven were HCMV-seropositive, while the remaining one was HCMV-seronegative.

Production of TCR beta cDNA relied on 5'RACE template switching with UMIs. TCRdb reprocessed the 5' RACE reads, keeping one entry per CDR3 protein, no DNA. The sample's table shows some 140,000 distinct CDR3 sequences. Findings and caveats of the study: Dominant NKG2C+ clonotype frequencies of 1.0-7.0% of CD8+ T cells were measured in a handful of donors. It is unclear if expanded NKG2C-expressing clones target HCMV antigens.

In regard to this clonotype: Its antigen remains unknown.

Germline loops: CDR1 SQVTM, CDR2 ANQGSEA. The CDR3 has 14 residues. The receptor was isolated from a woman aged 50 to 65 in good health. This sequence joins TRBV29-1 and TRBJ1-2; TCRdb indicates TRBD1, and absent DNA this call remains unverified. Sequenced: blood T cells: a sorted CD56 or NKG2C T cell subset, CD4+ or CD8+ T cells, or bulk PBMC T cells (not recorded which). CDR3 protein: CSVERTGDVYGYTF.